This TCR beta chain stems from a study of early T cells in non-severe SARS-CoV-2 infection. This CDR3 contains 13 residues. V shed 8 bases and J 1 base; nucleotides not matched to a gene: 5. CDR1 is GTSNPN and CDR2 is SVGIG in the germline V gene (reference sequence). The sample holds a few counts of this clonotype. Via MiXCR, TCRdb re-called the 5' RACE reads, giving one row per CDR3 protein. The repertoire holds some 39,000 distinct CDR3 sequences, with around 4.1% as singletons. The TCR sequence derives from an adult who was a healthcare worker with PCR-confirmed SARS-CoV-2 infection or an uninfected control (not recorded which). Input material: whole blood. This chain uses TRBV30 with TRBJ1-5, with 7 bases lining up with TRBD1. In nucleotides, the CDR3 is TGTGCCGCACAGGGGACGAGCAATCAGCCCCAGCATTTT. Translation gives CAAQGTSNQPQHF.